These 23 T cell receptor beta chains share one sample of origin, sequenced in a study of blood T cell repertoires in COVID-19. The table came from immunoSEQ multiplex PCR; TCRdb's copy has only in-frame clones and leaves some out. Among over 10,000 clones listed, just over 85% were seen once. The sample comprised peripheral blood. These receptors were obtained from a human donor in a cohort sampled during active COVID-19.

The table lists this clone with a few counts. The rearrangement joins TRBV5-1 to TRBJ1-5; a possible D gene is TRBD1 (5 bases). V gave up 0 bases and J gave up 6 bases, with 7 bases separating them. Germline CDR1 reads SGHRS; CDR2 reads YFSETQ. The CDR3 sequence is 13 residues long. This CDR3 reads CASSLEGPQPQHF. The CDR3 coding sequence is TGCGCCAGCAGCTTGGAGGGGCCTCAGCCCCAGCATTTT.

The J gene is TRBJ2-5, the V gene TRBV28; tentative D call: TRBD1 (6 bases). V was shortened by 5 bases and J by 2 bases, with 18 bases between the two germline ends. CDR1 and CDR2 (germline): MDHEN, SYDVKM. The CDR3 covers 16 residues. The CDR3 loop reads CASSLAQPGQQETQYF. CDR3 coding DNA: TGTGCCAGCAGTCTGGCACAACCGGGACAACAAGAGACCCAGTACTTC.

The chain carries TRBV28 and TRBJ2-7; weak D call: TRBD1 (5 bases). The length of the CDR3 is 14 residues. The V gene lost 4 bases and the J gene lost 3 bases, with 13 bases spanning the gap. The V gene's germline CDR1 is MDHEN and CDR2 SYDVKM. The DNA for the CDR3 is TGTGCCAGCAGTTCCCAGGGTTTCATCTACGAGCAGTACTTC. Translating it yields CASSSQGFIYEQYF.

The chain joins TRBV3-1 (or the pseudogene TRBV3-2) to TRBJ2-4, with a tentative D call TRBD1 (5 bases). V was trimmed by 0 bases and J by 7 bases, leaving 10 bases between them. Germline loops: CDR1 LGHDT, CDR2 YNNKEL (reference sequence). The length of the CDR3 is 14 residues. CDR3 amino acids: CASSQDGSGNIQYF. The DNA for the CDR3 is TGTGCCAGCAGCCAAGATGGGTCAGGGAACATTCAGTACTTC.

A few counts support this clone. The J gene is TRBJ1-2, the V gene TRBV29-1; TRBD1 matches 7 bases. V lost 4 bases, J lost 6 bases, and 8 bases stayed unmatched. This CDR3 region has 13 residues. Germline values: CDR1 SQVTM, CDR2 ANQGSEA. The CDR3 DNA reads TGCAGCGTTGCTTTGGGACAGATAAATGGCTACACCTTC. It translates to CSVALGQINGYTF.

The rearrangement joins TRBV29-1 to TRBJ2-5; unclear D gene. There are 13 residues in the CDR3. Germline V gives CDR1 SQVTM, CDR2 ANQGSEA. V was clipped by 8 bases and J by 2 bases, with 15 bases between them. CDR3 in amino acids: CSPNYAEQETQYF. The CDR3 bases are TGCAGCCCCAACTATGCAGAGCAAGAGACCCAGTACTTC.

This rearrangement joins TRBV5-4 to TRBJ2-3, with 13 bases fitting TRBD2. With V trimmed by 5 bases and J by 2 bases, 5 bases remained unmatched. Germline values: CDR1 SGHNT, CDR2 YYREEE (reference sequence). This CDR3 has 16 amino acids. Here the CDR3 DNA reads TGTGCCAGCAGTGCGGGGACTAGCGGGACCACAGATACGCAGTATTTT. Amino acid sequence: CASSAGTSGTTDTQYF.

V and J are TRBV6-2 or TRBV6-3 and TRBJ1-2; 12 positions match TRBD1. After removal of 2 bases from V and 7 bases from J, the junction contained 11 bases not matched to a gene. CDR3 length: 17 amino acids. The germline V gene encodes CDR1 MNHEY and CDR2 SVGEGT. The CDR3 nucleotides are TGTGCCAGCAGTTACGGGAACCTCGGGACAGGGGGCAGTGGCTACACCTTC. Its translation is CASSYGNLGTGGSGYTF.

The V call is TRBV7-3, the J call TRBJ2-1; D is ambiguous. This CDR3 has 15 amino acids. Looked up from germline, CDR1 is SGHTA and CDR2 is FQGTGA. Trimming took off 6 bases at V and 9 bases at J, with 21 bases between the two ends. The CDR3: CASRRDTGSLGEQFF. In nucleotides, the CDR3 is TGTGCCAGCAGACGCGATACCGGGTCTTTAGGTGAGCAGTTCTTC.

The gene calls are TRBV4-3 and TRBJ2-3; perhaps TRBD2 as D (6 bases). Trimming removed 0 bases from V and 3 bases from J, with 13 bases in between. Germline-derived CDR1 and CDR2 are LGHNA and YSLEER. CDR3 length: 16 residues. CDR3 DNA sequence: TGCGCCAGCAGCCAAGATCTAGCGAGAATTACAGATACGCAGTATTTT. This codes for CASSQDLARITDTQYF.

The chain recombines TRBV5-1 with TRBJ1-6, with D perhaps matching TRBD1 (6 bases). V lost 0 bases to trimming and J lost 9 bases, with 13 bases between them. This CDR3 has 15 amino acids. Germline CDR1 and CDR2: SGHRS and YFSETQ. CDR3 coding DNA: TGCGCCAGCAGCTTGGCTACAGGGAGTGGTTCACCCCTCCACTTT. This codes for CASSLATGSGSPLHF.

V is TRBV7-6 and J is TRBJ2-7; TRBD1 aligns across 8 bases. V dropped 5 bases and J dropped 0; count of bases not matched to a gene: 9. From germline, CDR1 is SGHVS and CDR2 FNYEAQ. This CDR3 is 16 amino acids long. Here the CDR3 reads CASSPTTGEDSYEQYF. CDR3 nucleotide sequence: TGTGCCAGCAGCCCCACGACAGGGGAGGACTCCTACGAGCAGTACTTC.

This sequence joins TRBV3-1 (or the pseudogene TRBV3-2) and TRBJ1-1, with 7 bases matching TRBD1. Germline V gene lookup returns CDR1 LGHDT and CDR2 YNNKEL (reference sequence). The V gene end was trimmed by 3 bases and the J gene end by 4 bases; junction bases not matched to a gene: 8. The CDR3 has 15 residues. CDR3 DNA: TGTGCCAGCAGCCAGACATACAGGGGCCCCACTGAAGCTTTCTTT. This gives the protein CASSQTYRGPTEAFF.

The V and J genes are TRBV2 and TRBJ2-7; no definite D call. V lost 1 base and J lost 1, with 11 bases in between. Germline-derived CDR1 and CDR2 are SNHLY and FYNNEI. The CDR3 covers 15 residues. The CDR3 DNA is TGTGCCAGCAGTGAAGAGTCTAACCTTTCCTACGAGCAGTACTTC. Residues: CASSEESNLSYEQYF.

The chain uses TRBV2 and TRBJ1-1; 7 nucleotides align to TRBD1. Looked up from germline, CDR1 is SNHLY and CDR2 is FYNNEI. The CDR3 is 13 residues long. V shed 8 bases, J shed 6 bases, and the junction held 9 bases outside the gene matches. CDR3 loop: CASSIEGASEAFF. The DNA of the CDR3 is TGTGCCAGCTCAATTGAGGGGGCTTCTGAAGCTTTCTTT.

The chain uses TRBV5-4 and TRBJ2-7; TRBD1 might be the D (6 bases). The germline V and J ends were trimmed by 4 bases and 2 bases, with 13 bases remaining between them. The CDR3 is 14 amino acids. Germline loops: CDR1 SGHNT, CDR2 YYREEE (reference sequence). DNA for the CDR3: TGTGCCAGCAGCGTTCGGGACAAGACCTACGAGCAGTACTTC. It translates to CASSVRDKTYEQYF.

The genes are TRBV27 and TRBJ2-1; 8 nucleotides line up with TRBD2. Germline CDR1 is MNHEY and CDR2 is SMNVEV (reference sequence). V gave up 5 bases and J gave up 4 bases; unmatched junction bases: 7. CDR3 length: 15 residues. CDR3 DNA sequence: TGTGCCAGCAGTGCCTTTAGCGGGATGTACAATGAGCAGTTCTTC. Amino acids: CASSAFSGMYNEQFF.

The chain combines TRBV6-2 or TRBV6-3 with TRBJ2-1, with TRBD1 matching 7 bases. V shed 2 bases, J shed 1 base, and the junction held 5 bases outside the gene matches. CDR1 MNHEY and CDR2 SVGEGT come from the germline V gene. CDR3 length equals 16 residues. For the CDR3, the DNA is TGTGCCAGCAGTTACGGTAACAGGGGTTCCTACAATGAGCAGTTCTTC. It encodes CASSYGNRGSYNEQFF.

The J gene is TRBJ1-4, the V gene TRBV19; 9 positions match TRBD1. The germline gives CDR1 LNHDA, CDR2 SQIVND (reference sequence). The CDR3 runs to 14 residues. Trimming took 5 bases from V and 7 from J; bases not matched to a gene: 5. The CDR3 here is CASSETGGGEKLFF. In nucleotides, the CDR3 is TGTGCCAGTAGTGAAACAGGGGGCGGTGAAAAACTGTTTTTT.

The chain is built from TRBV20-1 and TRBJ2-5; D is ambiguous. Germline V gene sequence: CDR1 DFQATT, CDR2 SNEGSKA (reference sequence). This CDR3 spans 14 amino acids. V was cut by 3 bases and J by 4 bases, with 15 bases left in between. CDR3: CSASLAVGGETQYF. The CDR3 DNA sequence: TGCAGTGCTAGTCTGGCGGTCGGCGGAGAGACCCAGTACTTC.

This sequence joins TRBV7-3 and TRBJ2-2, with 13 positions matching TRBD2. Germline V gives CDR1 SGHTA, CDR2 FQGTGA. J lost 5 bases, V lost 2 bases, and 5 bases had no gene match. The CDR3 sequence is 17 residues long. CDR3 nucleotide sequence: TGTGCCAGCAGCTTACCTCGGACTAGCGGGGGAACCGGGGAGCTGTTTTTT. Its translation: CASSLPRTSGGTGELFF.

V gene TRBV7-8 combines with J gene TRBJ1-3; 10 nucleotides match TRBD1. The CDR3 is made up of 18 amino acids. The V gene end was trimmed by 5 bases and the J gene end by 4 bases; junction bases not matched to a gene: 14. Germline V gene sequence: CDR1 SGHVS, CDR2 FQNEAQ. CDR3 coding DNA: TGTGCCAGCAGCACGAGTTCTCCGGGACAGGGGCGCGGAAACACCATATATTTT. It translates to CASSTSSPGQGRGNTIYF.

This CDR3 is CASSLPKAGGSTDTQYF. CDR3 sequence (DNA): TGTGCCAGCAGCCTCCCGAAGGCGGGGGGTAGCACAGATACGCAGTATTTT. V gene TRBV3-1 (or the pseudogene TRBV3-2) combines with J gene TRBJ2-3; TRBD2 matches 8 bases. Germline-derived CDR1 and CDR2 are LGHDT and YNNKEL (reference sequence). Trimming at V came to 4 bases and at J to 0 bases, leaving 9 bases not matched to a gene. The CDR3 has 17 amino acids.